This T cell receptor beta chain came from a study of metastatic and nonmetastatic thyroid tumors (dated by TCRdb to about 2020). In terms of the full investigation: Repertoires from peripheral blood and from tumor or nodule tissue samples of malignant and benign thyroid patients were compared. Broad study findings and their caveats: In both blood and tumor samples, malignant tumors were reported to have significantly higher TCR beta diversity than benign nodules.

The library relied on PCR. The instrument was an Illumina HiSeq 4000. High-throughput sequencing was used to profile the TCR beta-chain CDR3 region of each patient. Per the original workflow: Drawing on CDR3 differences between clinicopathological groups, the researchers built a classifier meant to tell apart patients with distant-metastatic papillary thyroid cancer. Repertoire diversity was assessed with the Shannon index, and tumor-blood repertoire similarity with the Morisita-Horn index. TCRdb redid the processing of the public reads, applying fastp at Q25 and MiXCR, and retained in-frame beta chains. The V and J calls reflect TCRdb's pipeline rather than the authors' work. This sample holds about 39,000 clones; approximately 17% were observed only once. Clones ranked in the top ten supply roughly 15% of the sample. The CDR3 numbers 16 residues from cysteine through phenylalanine. Only the CDR3 DNA is retained, 48 bases long and in frame from the first base. Ends trimmed: V by 4 bases, J by 8 bases; bases unmatched to a gene: 9.

None of the patients had been given any treatment before thyroid surgery. The study retrospectively analysed patient clinical samples collected from about 2012 to 2019 using T-cell receptor beta sequencing. This clone is classified as medium-sized (0.01 to 0.1%). What this receptor recognizes is not known. The sample holds no much larger clone one base away, and base qualities are not on file. This TCR was recovered from a female donor with papillary thyroid cancer or a benign thyroid nodule (not recorded which). Some clones in this sample may be carry-over from other donors' samples. The chain employs TRBV12-3 or TRBV12-4 and TRBJ2-1; 12 bases in the junction line up with TRBD2. Input material: tumor tissue. At the DNA level, the sequence is TGTGCCAGCAGTTCCATCCTAGCGGGAGGGCCGGATGAGCAGTTCTTC. This codes for CASSSILAGGPDEQFF.